These T cell receptor beta chains were read from a single sample in a study of cytomegalovirus exposure and HLA in healthy donors. Here immunoSEQ multiplex PCR was the method, and the copy in TCRdb shows in-frame clones only, minus some. The sample carries about 240,000 clones, 82% recorded once. Sequences were obtained from PBMCs. Receptor source: a woman aged 40 to 55 in good health and CMV-seropositive. Each CDR3 is given with its conserved first and last residue.

TRBV7-2	CASSPLSGGGTDTQYF
TRBV4-3	CASSPEWAGNQPQHF
TRBV6-1	CASISGAGHNEQFF
TRBV7-9	CAQGAGGSNTGELFF
TRBV10-3	CAISESRGGEEKLFF
TRBV5-1	CASRFPGQGYNEQFF
TRBV7-2	CASSPYGQGQRDGYTF
TRBV7-3	CASSLNGGPYEQYF
TRBV7-8	CASSFDRFSYEQYF
TRBV6-6	CASSYYGGPETQYF
TRBV9	CASSASGAISNEQFF
TRBV2	CASGGQISNQPQHF
TRBV29-1	CSVEEAAFGSYEQYF
TRBV5-1	CASTTGGGTDTQYF
TRBV5-4	CASSLGFGREAVDTQYF
TRBV18	CASSPPLAGPAYEQYF
TRBV27	CASSARQGSGILGYTF
TRBV2	CASSDTTVSEAFF
TRBV25-1	CASSPESGGYTF
TRBV11-1	CASSSNSVGYTF
TRBV7-9	CSSRQAQETQYF
TRBV4-1	CASSSRLAGGLGEQFF
TRBV2	CASSDSGVGYGYTF
TRBV7-9	CASTTWGRSSYEQYF
TRBV12-5	CASGLFVGGHNSPLHF
TRBV10-2	CASTATGFNQPQHF
TRBV30	CAWSVLGLAGGERLFF
TRBV6-5	CASSRGNMNTEAFF
TRBV6-5	CASSYWNRGRETQYF
TRBV5-1	CASSLRTGGSGELFF
TRBV5-4	CASSLEQDLHF
TRBV7-6	CASSSGQKSYEQYF
TRBV19	CASSIRTAEAFF
TRBV4-3	CASSQAGETQYF
TRBV27	CASKSGTANTGELFF
TRBV7-9	CASSSGQGGGYTF
TRBV28	CASSQGITQPQHF
TRBV11-2	CASSPGQGPYGYTF
TRBV11-2	CASSPRGDNTGELFF
TRBV21-1	CAENHFRADTQYF
TRBV30	CAWSVDRGSGGYTF
TRBV29-1	CSVEGTGIETQYF
TRBV28	CASSFSRGTHREQYF
TRBV4-1	CASSLGATGGRTEAFF
TRBV7-9	CASSLQGASYEQYF
TRBV30	CAWKQGFDQPQHF
TRBV9	CASSSYSTSGGDNEQFF
TRBV7-2	CASSLPTGSGMAYNEQFF
TRBV27	CASTAGAARTDTQYF
TRBV7-2	CASSGQGGLSSYEQYF
TRBV9	CASSVAGDAGELFF
TRBV10-3	CAARTGGNTEAFF